This is a list of T cell receptor beta chains from one sample in a study of CD8 T cells in Susac syndrome. In TCRdb, the immunoSEQ multiplex PCR reads were re-called with MiXCR into one record per CDR3 protein. This repertoire shows about 49,000 distinct CDR3 sequences, approximately 94% found once; its top ten account for 0.5% to 0.55%. Sequenced material: CD8+ T cells from PBMCs. These receptor sequences come from a human donor in good health. Both conserved end residues are part of each CDR3. D genes are given only for firm matches. Clone size is given for some rows only: seen once, a few or many times, or a class if the clone is expanded.

TRBV19	-	-	TRBJ1-1	CASSPLLNTEAFF	TGTGCCAGTAGTCCCTTATTGAACACTGAAGCTTTCTTT
TRBV4-2	-	once	TRBJ2-2	CASSQEVAGLDTGELFF	TGTGCCAGCAGCCAAGAAGTAGCCGGGTTGGACACCGGGGAGCTGTTTTTT
TRBV4-1	TRBD2	-	TRBJ2-7	CASSQGLAVTYEQYF	TGCGCCAGCAGCCAAGGACTAGCAGTTACCTACGAGCAGTACTTC
TRBV28	-	-	TRBJ1-2	CASSSRVYGYTF	TGTGCCAGCAGTTCCCGGGTCTATGGCTACACCTTC
TRBV5-4	-	-	TRBJ2-7	CASSLSKGYSYEQYF	TGTGCCAGCAGCTTGAGTAAGGGGTACTCCTACGAGCAGTACTTC
TRBV20-1	-	-	TRBJ2-3	CSAPHVPRPGGSRSTQYF	TGCAGTGCCCCCCATGTTCCCAGACCCGGAGGAAGCCGGAGTACGCAGTATTTT
TRBV29-1	TRBD2	-	TRBJ2-1	CSDGLAGENEQFF	TGCAGCGATGGACTAGCGGGAGAGAATGAGCAGTTCTTC
TRBV2	-	-	TRBJ2-7	CASSEFQYEQYF	TGTGCCAGCAGTGAATTTCAGTACGAGCAGTACTTC
TRBV29-1	-	-	TRBJ2-1	CSVDRYASYNEQFF	TGCAGCGTTGATCGCTACGCCTCCTACAATGAGCAGTTCTTC
TRBV29-1	TRBD1	once	TRBJ1-2	CSVAGDRDRRGYTF	TGCAGCGTTGCTGGGGACAGGGATAGGCGCGGCTACACCTTC
TRBV9	TRBD1	-	TRBJ2-1	CASSPWTGPPPSSYNEQFF	TGTGCCAGCAGCCCCTGGACAGGGCCTCCTCCGAGCTCCTACAATGAGCAGTTCTTC
TRBV29-1	TRBD1	-	TRBJ2-7	CSARRPGGDSNEQYF	TGCAGCGCTCGCCGGCCAGGGGGCGATTCGAACGAGCAGTACTTC
TRBV5-1	-	few	TRBJ2-2	CASSLRQQNTGELFF	TGCGCCAGCAGCTTGAGACAGCAGAACACCGGGGAGCTGTTTTTT
TRBV5-8	-	-	TRBJ2-1	CASDPLGSSYNEQFF	TGTGCCAGCGACCCCCTTGGGAGCTCCTACAATGAGCAGTTCTTC
TRBV12-3/TRBV12-4	TRBD2	-	TRBJ2-2	CASSLVRLAGGPDGELFF	TGTGCCAGCAGTTTAGTCCGACTAGCGGGAGGGCCGGACGGGGAGCTGTTTTTT
TRBV6-5	-	-	TRBJ2-2	CASSSSGLTGELFF	TGTGCCAGCAGTTCCAGCGGTTTAACCGGGGAGCTGTTTTTT